This TCR beta chain was retrieved from a study of blood T cell repertoires in COVID-19. Turning to the study itself: Italy, Spain and the United States were the sources of the convalescent and acute COVID-19 samples.

Libraries were prepared by immunoSEQ multiplex PCR; TCRdb keeps only in-frame clonotypes and omits some of them. Among roughly 260,000 clones listed, 80% to 90% were seen once. CDR3 size: 14 residues. The chain has TRBV1 and TRBJ2-7; the table's D gene call, TRBD2, was not cross checked with the DNA. TRBV1 is described as a pseudogene. Sequencing was done on a sample of PBMCs or T cells enriched from blood (not recorded which). The receptor was isolated from a woman between 45 and 60 years old who had recovered from COVID-19. The CDR3 sequence: CTSSRRRDGDEQYF. The CDR3, as DNA: TGCACCAGCTCCCGGAGGCGCGATGGCGACGAGCAGTACTTC.